What follows describes a single T cell receptor (beta chain). As yet, its antigen is unknown. The CDR3 runs to 15 residues. Germline values: CDR1 SGHRS, CDR2 YFSETQ. The ends were cut back, 4 bases at V and 2 bases at J, with 16 bases in the middle. The sample comes from a study of cytomegalovirus exposure and HLA in healthy donors. Across the study: Within the Caucasian-associated ancestry cluster were roughly 82% of the approximately 400 genotyped donors.

Primers: 60 Vbeta forward and 13 Jbeta reverse. Clones were read by immunoSEQ multiplex PCR, and TCRdb kept only the in-frame ones, dropping some. There are 100,000 to 150,000 clones in the sample; roughly 79% occur only once, and 0.6% to 0.7% lies in the top ten. Findings and caveats of the study: At a 0.05 false discovery rate, a later analysis found 16,951 TCR beta sequences to be associated with HLA alleles.

Specimen: PBMCs. The receptor was derived from a man aged 18 to 35 in good health and CMV-seronegative. The genes are TRBV5-1 and TRBJ2-7; perhaps TRBD2 as D (6 bases). The CDR3 DNA is TGCGCCAGCAGCCAGACGGAGGGCAGAACCTACGAGCAGTACTTC. Amino acids: CASSQTEGRTYEQYF.